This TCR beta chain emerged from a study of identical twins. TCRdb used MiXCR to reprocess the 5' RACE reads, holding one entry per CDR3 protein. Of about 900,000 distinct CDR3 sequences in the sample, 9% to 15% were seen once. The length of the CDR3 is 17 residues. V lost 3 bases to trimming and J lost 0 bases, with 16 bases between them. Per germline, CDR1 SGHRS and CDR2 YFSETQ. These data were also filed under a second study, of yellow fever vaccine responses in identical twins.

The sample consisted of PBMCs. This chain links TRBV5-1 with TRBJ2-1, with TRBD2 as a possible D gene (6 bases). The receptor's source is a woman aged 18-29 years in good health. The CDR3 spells CASSWRASASSYNEQFF. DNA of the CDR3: TGCGCCAGCAGCTGGCGTGCTAGCGCGAGCTCCTACAATGAGCAGTTCTTC.